A single sample gave rise to the 7 T cell receptor beta chains below, sequenced in a study of blood T cell repertoires in COVID-19. Some clones are missing from TCRdb's copy, which holds only in-frame ones; the method was immunoSEQ multiplex PCR. The repertoire holds about 200,000 clones, roughly four fifths seen once, with 12% in the top ten. Material for sequencing was PBMCs or T cells enriched from blood (not recorded which). Source of these receptors: a man in his forties who had recovered from COVID-19.

This chain uses TRBV28 with TRBJ2-7; 16 bases match TRBD2. Trimming at V came to 2 bases and at J to 0 bases, leaving 10 bases not matched to a gene. Germline V gene data show CDR1 as MDHEN and CDR2 as SYDVKM. The CDR3 runs 20 residues. This CDR3 is CASSLPGTSGRAPLSYEQYF. CDR3 sequence (DNA): TGTGCCAGCAGTTTACCCGGGACTAGCGGGAGGGCACCACTCTCCTACGAGCAGTACTTC.

The chain is built from TRBV21-1 and TRBJ2-1; TRBD2 was called by the table and not checked on the DNA. TRBV21-1 is classified as a pseudogene. The CDR3 is 16 residues long. DNA for the CDR3: TGTGCCAGCAGACTAGCGGGAGAGAGCTCCTACAATGAGCAGTTCTTC. Amino acids: CASRLAGESSYNEQFF.

In DNA, the CDR3 is TGTGCCAGCTCACTAGCCGGGACAGGGGACACCGGGGAGCTGTTTTTT. It specifies CASSLAGTGDTGELFF. The V and J genes are TRBV18 and TRBJ2-2, with TRBD1 identical over 10 bases. V was clipped by 4 bases and J by 3 bases; unmatched bases: 5. Germline V gene sequence: CDR1 KGHSH, CDR2 LQKENI. There are 16 residues in the CDR3.

The chain is built from TRBV4-2 and TRBJ1-5; a possible D gene is TRBD1 (5 bases). The ends were cut back, 1 base at V and 5 bases at J, with 15 bases in the middle. The CDR3 has 16 amino acids. Germline V gene data show CDR1 as LGHNA and CDR2 as YNFKEQ. The CDR3 protein is CASSQVQGAGYQPQHF. The DNA for the CDR3 is TGTGCCAGCAGCCAAGTCCAAGGGGCTGGGTATCAGCCCCAGCATTTT.

Written as DNA, the CDR3 is TGTGCCAGCAGTTTATGGTCAGCGTCTAGCACAGATACGCAGTATTTT. This translates into CASSLWSASSTDTQYF. V usage is TRBV27 and J usage is TRBJ2-3; no clear D. This CDR3 spans 16 amino acids. The V end was cut by 1 base, the J end by 0 bases, with 11 bases between. The germline gives CDR1 MNHEY, CDR2 SMNVEV (reference sequence).

The V gene is TRBV2, the J gene TRBJ2-1, with no clear D. The germline CDR1 and CDR2 sequences are SNHLY and FYNNEI. Trimming pared 4 bases from V and 3 bases from J, leaving 7 bases between. The CDR3 is 13 amino acids. CDR3 in DNA: TGTGCCAGCAGTGCCGCCGGCTACAATGAGCAGTTCTTC. As protein: CASSAAGYNEQFF.

DNA for the CDR3: TGTGCCAGCAGCTTAGCATGGGGGGGTGAGCAGTTCTTC. Protein product: CASSLAWGGEQFF. The chain couples TRBV7-2 to TRBJ2-1; 7 nucleotides match TRBD2. After removal of 0 bases from V and 9 bases from J, the junction contained 2 bases not matched to a gene. The CDR3 is made up of 13 amino acids. Germline V gene data show CDR1 as SGHTA and CDR2 as FQGNSA. The full variable domain, rest sourced from reference TRBV7-2 and TRBJ2-1, is GAGVSQSPSNKVTEKGKDVELRCDPISGHTALYWYRQSLGQGLEFLIYFQGNSAPDKSGLPSDRFSAERTGGSVSTLTIQRTQQEDSAVYLCASSLAWGGEQFFGPGTRLTVL.